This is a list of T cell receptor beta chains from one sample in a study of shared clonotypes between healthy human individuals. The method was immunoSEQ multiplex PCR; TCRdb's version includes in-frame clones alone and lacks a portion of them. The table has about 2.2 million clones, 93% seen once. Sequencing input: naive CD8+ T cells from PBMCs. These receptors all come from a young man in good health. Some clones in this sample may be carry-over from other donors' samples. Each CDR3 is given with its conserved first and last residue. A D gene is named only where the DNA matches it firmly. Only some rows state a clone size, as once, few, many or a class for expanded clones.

CDR3 DNA: TGTGCCAGCAGCCCCTCGGGACAGGGTCCCGGCTACACCTTC
CDR3 protein: CASSPSGQGPGYTF
D gene: TRBD1
clone size: -
J gene: TRBJ1-2
V gene: TRBV7-9
CDR3 length: 14

CDR3 DNA: TGTGCCAGCAGACCTGGGCTGAACACTGAAGCTTTCTTT
CDR3 protein: CASRPGLNTEAFF
D gene: -
clone size: few
J gene: TRBJ1-1
V gene: TRBV28
CDR3 length: 13

CDR3 DNA: TGCGCCAGCAGCCAAACCCCCGGACTAGCGGGACCGGCGGGTACGCAGTATTTT
CDR3 protein: CASSQTPGLAGPAGTQYF
D gene: TRBD2
clone size: -
J gene: TRBJ2-3
V gene: TRBV4-3
CDR3 length: 18

CDR3 DNA: TGTGCCAGCAGTTTGTCTGACCTAAACTACGAGCAGTACTTC
CDR3 protein: CASSLSDLNYEQYF
D gene: -
clone size: -
J gene: TRBJ2-7
V gene: TRBV28
CDR3 length: 14

CDR3 DNA: TGTGCCAGCAGCGATTTAGCCGGGGAAGTATACGAGCAGTACTTC
CDR3 protein: CASSDLAGEVYEQYF
D gene: -
clone size: -
J gene: TRBJ2-7
V gene: TRBV6-5
CDR3 length: 15

CDR3 DNA: TGCGGGGCGGGGCAGGAACAGCCCCAGCATTTT
CDR3 protein: CGAGQEQPQHF
D gene: -
clone size: few
J gene: TRBJ1-5
V gene: TRBV27
CDR3 length: 11

CDR3 DNA: TGTGCCAGCAGCCGAGAGCTCGACAGCCCCTACGAGCAGTACTTC
CDR3 protein: CASSRELDSPYEQYF
D gene: -
clone size: -
J gene: TRBJ2-7
V gene: TRBV4-2
CDR3 length: 15

CDR3 DNA: TGTGCCAGCAGACAGGACAGGGGGTACGAGCAGTACTTC
CDR3 protein: CASRQDRGYEQYF
D gene: TRBD1
clone size: -
J gene: TRBJ2-7
V gene: TRBV27
CDR3 length: 13

CDR3 DNA: TGTGCCAGCAGTATACAGGGCGACTACACTGAAGCTTTCTTT
CDR3 protein: CASSIQGDYTEAFF
D gene: -
clone size: -
J gene: TRBJ1-1
V gene: TRBV27
CDR3 length: 14

CDR3 DNA: TGTGCCAGCAGCCCTAGGCCGGGGACAGGGAGAAAAGATACGCAGTATTTT
CDR3 protein: CASSPRPGTGRKDTQYF
D gene: TRBD1
clone size: -
J gene: TRBJ2-3
V gene: TRBV14
CDR3 length: 17

CDR3 DNA: TGTGCCAGCAGCCCAGGGACAGGACCTTACAATGAGCAGTTCTTC
CDR3 protein: CASSPGTGPYNEQFF
D gene: TRBD1
clone size: -
J gene: TRBJ2-1
V gene: TRBV9
CDR3 length: 15

CDR3 DNA: TGCGCCAGCAGTCACCCCGTGCAGGGGATCAGGAATCAGCCCCAGCATTTT
CDR3 protein: CASSHPVQGIRNQPQHF
D gene: -
clone size: -
J gene: TRBJ1-5
V gene: TRBV23-1
CDR3 length: 17

CDR3 DNA: TGTGCCATAGCGCGATTGCGGGAGGTCTACAATGAGCAGTTCTTC
CDR3 protein: CAIARLREVYNEQFF
D gene: TRBD2
clone size: once
J gene: TRBJ2-1
V gene: TRBV19
CDR3 length: 15

CDR3 DNA: TGTGCCAGCAGCTCCGACCCATGGACTGAAGCTTTCTTT
CDR3 protein: CASSSDPWTEAFF
D gene: -
clone size: -
J gene: TRBJ1-1
V gene: TRBV6-5
CDR3 length: 13

CDR3 DNA: TGTGCCAGCAGCCCACCGGCAGGGTATGGTTCCTACGAGCAGTACTTC
CDR3 protein: CASSPPAGYGSYEQYF
D gene: -
clone size: -
J gene: TRBJ2-7
V gene: TRBV27
CDR3 length: 16

CDR3 DNA: TGTGCCAGCAATGGGCAGGGTGCCTACAATGAGCAGTTCTTC
CDR3 protein: CASNGQGAYNEQFF
D gene: -
clone size: -
J gene: TRBJ2-1
V gene: TRBV9
CDR3 length: 14

CDR3 DNA: TGTGCCAGCAGCGCTACTGGAGACATTCAGTACTTC
CDR3 protein: CASSATGDIQYF
D gene: -
clone size: -
J gene: TRBJ2-4
V gene: TRBV9
CDR3 length: 12